The entry below gives a single TCR beta chain sequence along with its context. The antigen it recognizes is unknown. No quality values exist for individual bases; no much larger clone is one base distant. The entry originates in a study of blood T cell repertoires in COVID-19 (TCRdb year 2020). For context, the study as a whole: The collaborator samples originated in the United States, Italy and Spain and spanned the acute and convalescent phases of COVID-19. The material from the prospective study consisted of cDNA or gDNA derived from T cells, B-cell-depleted T cells, or PBMCs. The repertoires were made available in a free public database intended to serve as a resource for research on the immune response to SARS-CoV-2. Sample metadata almost always included a de-identified subject ID, COVID-19 status, age in years and sex. Where available, HLA class I and class II types were taken from metadata supplied by the sample provider and were not determined by assay-based typing. The samples were drawn from the first 160 participants of the ongoing ImmuneRACE study and from roughly 1,300 subjects provided by 6 global collaborators. Deeply sampled blood TCRbeta repertoires from subjects exposed to, actively infected with, or recovered from COVID-19 were included in the dataset.

TCRbeta CDR3 regions were amplified from genomic DNA by means of the immunoSEQ Assay, a bias-controlled multiplex PCR. The authors processed their data as follows. Nucleated cell counts per sample were estimated from amplification of reference gene primers within the assay. To quantify the absolute abundance of each unique TCRbeta CDR3 rearrangement, sequence reads were collapsed and filtered. For each sample, productive Simpson clonality was calculated as the square root of Simpson's diversity index across productive rearrangements. TCRdb stores this immuneACCESS table with in-frame sequences only. Part of the clones is absent; in the studies checked, under half of the shortfall reflects unresolved V genes, and no reason is known for the rest. The D gene and trimming were derived from the DNA, and the V and J assignments and clone size from that table. This sample holds 210,000 or so clones; about 90% were observed only once. The ten largest clones capture around 3.8% of the sample.

The CDR3 covers 19 residues, taking in both the cysteine and the phenylalanine. Only CDR3 DNA is held: 57 bases, read in frame from base 1. Reading the germline V gene gives CDR1 LGHNA and CDR2 YNFKEQ. V loses 6 bases at its end and J loses 5 bases; junction bases beyond the gene matches: 12. Enrolling through a virtual design, the prospective study's participants ranged in age from roughly 18 to 95 years and lived across roughly 23 United States geographic areas. Cohort assignment in the prospective study relied on participant-reported clinical history from a screening survey and a study questionnaire. Exposed participants had been in contact with someone with a PCR-confirmed or clinician-diagnosed COVID-19 case within 2 weeks of study entry. In the prospective study, whole blood, serum and a nasopharyngeal or oropharyngeal swab were collected from each participant by mobile phlebotomists. Over an approximately two-month period, participants in the prospective study had the option of providing additional blood draws and questionnaires. Before DNA extraction, prospective study blood samples were shipped either frozen or at room temperature.

Broader findings and caveats from the paper: How much clinical and demographic metadata was included differed by source and by participant, and the metadata was provided uncurated.

This sequence uses TRBV4-2 and TRBJ2-2; TRBD2 fits 16 bases in the junction. This clonotype originated in a woman aged 25 to 39 who had been exposed to COVID-19. Sequencing was carried out using PBMCs or T cells enriched from blood (not recorded which). The CDR3 has the sequence CASSRIPGTSGRDTGELFF. The DNA is TGTGCCAGCAGTCGAATCCCCGGGACTAGCGGGAGGGATACCGGGGAGCTGTTTTTT.